These 11 T cell receptor beta chains share one sample of origin, sequenced in a study of T cells in Graves' hyperthyroidism and ophthalmopathy. The CDR3 regions of TCR beta were amplified from RNA transcripts. The primer set for the first-round RT-PCR of the TCR CDR3 was HTBI. One entry per CDR3 protein, called by TCRdb with MiXCR from the multiplex PCR reads. The sample holds over 350,000 distinct CDR3 sequences, approximately 17% seen once. Sequences were obtained from blood. The receptor set was obtained from a man aged 18-30 years with Graves' ophthalmopathy.

The V call is TRBV15, the J call TRBJ1-5; D is uncertain. The length of the CDR3 is 12 residues. Germline V gene lookup returns CDR1 LNHNV and CDR2 YYDKDF (reference sequence). The ends were cut back, 8 bases at V and 8 bases at J, with 13 bases in the middle. As DNA, the CDR3 is TGTGCCACCCCTAAAGTGGGAAAGCCCCAGCATTTT. Encoded protein: CATPKVGKPQHF.

This clonotype has at least ten counts. V usage is TRBV12-3 or TRBV12-4 and J usage is TRBJ2-7; D possibly corresponds to TRBD1 (5 bases). Deletions cut 9 bases from V and 2 bases from J, with 14 bases between. This CDR3 has 13 amino acids. The CDR3 nucleotides are TGTGCCAGTATGTGGACAACAACCTACGAGCAGTACTTC. Its protein is CASMWTTTYEQYF.

In this sample, this clonotype turned up a few times. The rearrangement uses TRBV19 and TRBJ2-7, with 9 bases lining up with TRBD1. Germline CDR1 reads LNHDA; CDR2 reads SQIVND (reference sequence). V lost 3 bases to trimming and J lost 2 bases; unmatched junction nucleotides: 5. The CDR3 is 15 amino acids. The CDR3 nucleotides read TGTGCCAGTAGTATGCAACAGGGGGCAACCTACGAGCAGTACTTC. Its translation: CASSMQQGATYEQYF. The full variable domain, its missing parts supplied by reference TRBV19 and TRBJ2-7, is DGGITQSPKYLFRKEGQNVTLSCEQNLNHDAMYWYRQDPGQGLRLIYYSQIVNDFQKGDIAEGYSVSREKKESFPLTVTSAQKNPTAFYLCASSMQQGATYEQYFGPGTRLTVT.

The sample holds a few counts of this clonotype. The chain joins TRBV5-8 to TRBJ2-1; 7 bases line up with TRBD1. The V segment lost 3 bases and the J segment 2 bases; nucleotides outside the gene matches: 5. Germline CDR1 and CDR2: SGHTS and YDEGEE. The CDR3 runs 15 residues. This CDR3 is CASSSQGNPYNEQFF. The DNA for the CDR3 is TGTGCCAGCAGCTCACAGGGGAATCCCTACAATGAGCAGTTCTTC.

This sequence joins TRBV7-9 and TRBJ2-3; 9 nucleotides line up with TRBD2. Looked up from germline, CDR1 is SEHNR and CDR2 is FQNEAQ (reference sequence). This CDR3 contains 16 residues. With V trimmed by 2 bases and J by 1 base, 4 bases remained unmatched. CDR3 in DNA: TGTGCCAGCAGCTTAAGTAGCGGGGGCGGCACAGATACGCAGTATTTT. Protein product: CASSLSSGGGTDTQYF.

Many counts were recorded for this clonotype. The chain recombines TRBV7-8 with TRBJ1-1; 8 bases align to TRBD1. The trim removed 2 bases at V and 4 bases at J, leaving 6 bases unmatched. This CDR3 has 15 amino acids. Per the germline V gene, CDR1 is SGHVS and CDR2 is FQNEAQ. Here the CDR3 reads CASSLSRDRPTEAFF. In nucleotides, the CDR3 is TGTGCCAGCAGCTTAAGTAGGGACAGGCCCACTGAAGCTTTCTTT.

To note about this clonotype: Given the absence of the conserved phenylalanine or tryptophan at the CDR3 end, a read error is likely. This rearrangement joins TRBV5-1 to TRBJ1-1; D is unresolved. The CDR3 has 13 residues. Germline V CDR1 and CDR2: SGHRS, YFSETQ. Deletions cut 4 bases from V and 2 bases from J, with 9 bases between. CDR3 residues: CASSQSGNTEAFS. The CDR3 DNA follows: TGCGCCAGCAGCCAATCCGGTAACACTGAAGCTTTCTCT.

This clonotype was recorded many times. J is TRBJ1-5 and V is TRBV7-2, with D possibly being TRBD1 (6 bases). Looked up from germline, CDR1 is SGHTA and CDR2 is FQGNSA. V lost 5 bases and J lost 2, with 13 bases in between. The CDR3 length is 15 residues. CDR3 DNA sequence: TGTGCCAGCAGCCCCGAGGGGGGAGGCAATCAGCCCCAGCATTTT. This translates into CASSPEGGGNQPQHF.

This clonotype appeared a few times. V and J are TRBV20-1 and TRBJ1-4; 9 positions agree with TRBD1. The CDR3 has 16 residues. Unmatched junction bases numbered 7, after V lost 2 bases and J lost 3 bases. Germline V gene data show CDR1 as DFQATT and CDR2 as SNEGSKA (reference sequence). The CDR3 coding sequence is TGCAGTGCTAGACAACAGGGGGCGACTCCTAATGAAAAACTGTTTTTT. It is translated as CSARQQGATPNEKLFF.

This clonotype was recorded many times. The V and J genes are TRBV2 and TRBJ1-1; D uncertain. This CDR3 has 12 amino acids. Trimming shortened V by 6 bases and J by 3 bases, and 8 bases separated the two germline ends. Germline V gene lookup returns CDR1 SNHLY and CDR2 FYNNEI. This chain's CDR3 is CASRNSDTEAFF. DNA of the CDR3: TGTGCCAGCAGAAACAGTGACACTGAAGCTTTCTTT.

This clonotype turned up a few times. The V gene is TRBV6-1, the J gene TRBJ1-1, with 8 bases identical to TRBD1. CDR3 length equals 15 residues. Germline CDR1 MNHNS, CDR2 SASEGT. With V trimmed by 7 bases and J by 3 bases, 10 bases remained unmatched. The CDR3 sequence: CASISGRGPHTEAFF. CDR3 DNA: TGTGCCAGCATCTCGGGCAGGGGGCCCCACACTGAAGCTTTCTTT.